The following is a T cell receptor (beta chain) sequence with its context. What it recognizes is unknown. The entry originates in a study of CD8 T cells in ankylosing spondylitis. TCRdb redid the calling of the 5' RACE reads with MiXCR, one entry per CDR3 protein. The sample holds a few hundred thousand distinct CDR3 sequences, 15% to 20% seen once. The CDR3 has 14 amino acids. Germline assignment: CDR1 SGHDT and CDR2 YYEEEE. V dropped 0 bases and J dropped 3 bases, with 10 bases sitting between them. Study-level findings and limits: Some of the motif variants had earlier been found in reactive arthritis patients' fluid and blood.

The sample consisted of blood, either unsorted or a sorted T cell fraction (not recorded which). This chain joins TRBV5-6 and TRBJ2-7; D remains unclear. The sequence was collected from a male donor with ankylosing spondylitis or in good health (not recorded which). This CDR3 reads CASSLEYSIYEQYF. The CDR3 DNA is TGTGCCAGCAGCTTGGAGTACAGCATCTACGAGCAGTACTTC.